This T cell receptor (beta chain) was recorded in a study of blood T cell repertoires in COVID-19. Turning to the study itself: From the United States, Italy and Spain came samples of acute and convalescent COVID-19. T cells, B-cell-depleted T cells, or PBMCs provided the cDNA or gDNA that served as material.

Source study methods: For nucleated cells, counts were estimated from reference gene primer amplification. Sequencing was performed with immunoSEQ multiplex PCR; in TCRdb, only in-frame clones are kept and a portion is missing. V and J calls and clone size are as listed in that table; D and trimming were resolved from the DNA. The table includes more than 300,000 clones, about 87% detected once. Germline V CDR1 and CDR2: MNHEY, SVGAGI. This CDR3 region has 14 residues. The J segment lost 1 base and the V segment lost 10 bases, leaving 7 bases of the junction unmatched. Seattle patient enrollment occurred during active infection, with longitudinal follow-up thereafter.

The chain uses TRBV6-5 and TRBJ1-5; TRBD1 matches 7 bases. Sequencing input: peripheral blood. This TCR derives from a woman aged 25 to 39 with COVID-19, enrolled during active disease. The CDR3 bases are TGTGCCACCACAGGGGAAACGAGCAATCAGCCCCAGCATTTT. Protein sequence: CATTGETSNQPQHF.